Presented here are 25 T cell receptor beta chains from one specimen sequenced in a study of blood T cell repertoires in COVID-19. Repertoires were generated with immunoSEQ multiplex PCR, while TCRdb's copy carries only in-frame clones and drops some. Among 50,000 to 75,000 clones listed, 80% to 95% were seen once. Sequencing input: peripheral blood. These receptors were obtained from a man in his fifties with active COVID-19.

The chain joins TRBV11-2 to TRBJ1-4; 11 bases agree with TRBD1. Trimming took 4 bases from V and 10 from J; bases not matched to a gene: 8. Germline lookup yields CDR1 SGHAT and CDR2 FQNNGV. CDR3 length: 15 amino acids. The CDR3 here is CASSSDGQGARKLFF. CDR3 nucleotide sequence: TGTGCCAGCAGCTCGGACGGACAGGGGGCGCGAAAACTGTTTTTT.

The CDR3 DNA reads as TGTGCCAGCAGCTTAGATCAGGGCATTTACAATGAGCAGTTCTTC. It translates to CASSLDQGIYNEQFF. This sequence joins TRBV11-3 and TRBJ2-1, with D possibly being TRBD1 (5 bases). The CDR3 has 15 residues. Germline CDR1 and CDR2: SGHNT and YENEEA. Trimming took 0 bases from V and 4 from J, leaving 10 bases between them.

The chain has TRBV28 and TRBJ2-7; TRBD1 matches at 7 bases. CDR1 MDHEN and CDR2 SYDVKM come from the germline V gene. V shed 6 bases, J shed 5 bases, and the junction held 4 bases outside the gene matches. The CDR3 is made up of 12 amino acids. The CDR3 bases are TGTGCCAGCAGGCAGACAGGGAACGAGCAGTACTTC. This translates into CASRQTGNEQYF.

The chain is built from TRBV5-1 and TRBJ2-1, with a possible D match to TRBD2 (5 bases). Trimming stripped 0 bases from V and 13 bases from J, with 11 bases between. Germline CDR1 is SGHRS and CDR2 is YFSETQ. The CDR3 runs to 12 residues. The CDR3 coding sequence is TGCGCCAGCAGCTTGGAGGGAGCCGGTCAGTTCTTC. It is translated as CASSLEGAGQFF.

The chain carries TRBV28 and TRBJ2-1; D is unresolved. The CDR3 totals 15 residues. Germline V gene sequence: CDR1 MDHEN, CDR2 SYDVKM. V shed 3 bases and J shed 3 bases, with 12 bases lying between them. The chain's CDR3 is CASSLVRSYYNEQFF. The CDR3 DNA follows: TGTGCCAGCAGTTTGGTGCGTTCCTACTACAATGAGCAGTTCTTC.

The V gene is TRBV7-3, the J gene TRBJ2-3, with 8 bases lining up with TRBD2. CDR3 length equals 14 residues. Germline assignment: CDR1 SGHTA and CDR2 FQGTGA. The trim removed 5 bases at V and 4 bases at J, leaving 5 bases unmatched. CDR3 amino acids: CASSRAGVADTQYF. In DNA, the CDR3 is TGTGCCAGCAGCCGAGCGGGAGTCGCAGATACGCAGTATTTT. The whole variable domain, remainder taken from reference TRBV7-3 and TRBJ2-3, is GAGVSQTPSNKVTEKGKYVELRCDPISGHTALYWYRQSLGQGPEFLIYFQGTGAADDSGLPNDRFFAVRPEGSVSTLKIQRTERGDSAVYLCASSRAGVADTQYFGPGTRLTVL.

The V call is TRBV19, the J call TRBJ2-1; 7 nucleotides line up with TRBD2. The J segment lost 8 bases and the V segment lost 5 bases, leaving 15 bases of the junction unmatched. The CDR3 is 16 amino acids. Per germline, CDR1 LNHDA and CDR2 SQIVND (reference sequence). The CDR3 DNA reads as TGTGCCAGTAGTGATCTTCAGCGGGATGTTATCTATGAGCAGTTCTTC. This translates into CASSDLQRDVIYEQFF.

The rearrangement links TRBV19 to TRBJ1-1, with D tentatively TRBD1 (6 bases). The CDR3 sequence is 14 residues long. Trimming cost V 4 bases and J 2 bases, with 11 bases left between them. Per germline, CDR1 LNHDA and CDR2 SQIVND (reference sequence). CDR3 loop: CASSNTGTNTEAFF. In nucleotides, the CDR3 is TGTGCCAGTAGTAATACAGGGACAAACACTGAAGCTTTCTTT.

This chain links TRBV3-1 (or the pseudogene TRBV3-2) with TRBJ2-7; 9 nucleotides agree with TRBD1. The CDR3 has 14 residues. Germline assignment: CDR1 LGHDT and CDR2 YNNKEL (reference sequence). The V segment lost 5 bases and the J segment 1 base; nucleotides outside the gene matches: 3. CDR3 protein: CASSWGQGSYEQYF. For the CDR3, the DNA is TGTGCCAGCAGCTGGGGACAGGGATCCTACGAGCAGTACTTC.

The rearrangement uses TRBV20-1 and TRBJ2-5; no firm D call. Germline values: CDR1 DFQATT, CDR2 SNEGSKA (reference sequence). The CDR3 has 13 residues. Trimming stripped 3 bases from V and 2 bases from J, with 10 bases between. Written as DNA, the CDR3 is TGCAGTGCTAGTTCGACTGGGCAAGAGACCCAGTACTTC. Its translation: CSASSTGQETQYF.

The chain combines TRBV7-9 with TRBJ1-4; 8 nucleotides agree with TRBD1. V lost 5 bases, J lost 8 bases, and 7 bases stayed unmatched. In germline, CDR1 is SEHNR, CDR2 FQNEAQ (reference sequence). The CDR3 contains 14 residues. CDR3 sequence: CASSLGQAGEKLFF. The DNA of the CDR3 is TGTGCCAGCAGCCTGGGACAGGCTGGGGAAAAACTGTTTTTT. Together with reference TRBV7-9 and TRBJ1-4, the CDR3 gives the full variable domain: DTGVSQNPRHKITKRGQNVTFRCDPISEHNRLYWYRQTLGQGPEFLTYFQNEAQLEKSRLLSDRFSAERPKGSFSTLEIQRTEQGDSAMYLCASSLGQAGEKLFFGSGTQLSVL.

J is TRBJ2-7 and V is TRBV20-1; 7 bases line up with TRBD1. This CDR3 spans 11 amino acids. Germline CDR1 DFQATT, CDR2 SNEGSKA (reference sequence). CDR3 bases: TGCAGGACAGGGATCCCCTACGAGCAGTACTTC. Translation gives CRTGIPYEQYF.

The chain has TRBV24-1 and TRBJ2-3; 7 bases line up with TRBD1. The CDR3 spans 14 residues. In germline, CDR1 is KGHDR, CDR2 SFDVKD. J gave up 5 bases and V 9 bases, and 10 bases lay outside the gene matches. The CDR3 coding sequence is TGTGCCACCTCCGCAGGGGGAGTAGGAGATACGCAGTATTTT. It specifies CATSAGGVGDTQYF.

The chain's CDR3 is CASGGVSGTRDNEQFF. Written as DNA, the CDR3 is TGTGCTAGTGGCGGGGTTAGCGGGACCAGGGACAATGAGCAGTTCTTC. The chain has TRBV12-5 and TRBJ2-1; 8 bases align to TRBD2. The CDR3 is made up of 16 amino acids. Looked up from germline, CDR1 is LGHNT and CDR2 is FRNRAP. V trimming: 6 bases; J trimming: 5 bases; junction bases outside the gene matches: 12.

The chain has TRBV28 and TRBJ2-5; TRBD2 matches 11 bases. This CDR3 is 16 amino acids long. The germline gives CDR1 MDHEN, CDR2 SYDVKM. Trimming removed 1 base from V and 4 bases from J; junction bases left unmatched: 5. In nucleotides, the CDR3 is TGTGCCAGCAGTTTATATAGTAGCGGGAGGGTAGAGACCCAGTACTTC. Translated: CASSLYSSGRVETQYF.

This clone turned up a few times. The V gene is TRBV5-4, the J gene TRBJ1-3; D not certain. CDR1 is SGHNT and CDR2 is YYREEE in the germline V gene (reference sequence). V was shortened by 1 base and J by 1 base, with 12 bases between the two germline ends. CDR3 length equals 16 residues. CDR3 region: CASSLRGLGSGNTIYF. The DNA for the CDR3 is TGTGCCAGCAGCTTGCGCGGGTTAGGATCTGGAAACACCATATATTTT.

J is TRBJ1-1 and V is TRBV19; the match to TRBD1 covers 11 bases. The CDR3 has 13 amino acids. The ends lost 8 bases at V and 4 bases at J; junction bases unmatched: 3. Germline V gene sequence: CDR1 LNHDA, CDR2 SQIVND (reference sequence). CDR3 in DNA: TGTGCCAGTGGGGACAGGGGGACCACTGAAGCTTTCTTT. Amino acid sequence: CASGDRGTTEAFF.

The J gene is TRBJ2-1, the V gene TRBV7-3, with 7 positions matching TRBD2. This CDR3 region has 13 residues. V dropped 5 bases and J dropped 9; count of bases not matched to a gene: 7. Germline-derived CDR1 and CDR2 are SGHTA and FQGTGA. The CDR3 reads CASSLGGIGEQFF. CDR3 DNA: TGTGCCAGCAGCCTGGGGGGGATCGGTGAGCAGTTCTTC.

This chain joins TRBV4-1 and TRBJ2-3; TRBD1 is a possible D gene (5 bases). The CDR3 totals 15 residues. Trimming left V 1 base short and J 0 bases short, with 8 bases between. Looked up from germline, CDR1 is MGHRA and CDR2 is YSYEKL. The CDR3 coding sequence is TGCGCCAGCAGCCAAGCAGGGCACAGCACAGATACGCAGTATTTT. This codes for CASSQAGHSTDTQYF.

The V and J genes are TRBV14 and TRBJ1-2, with D uncertain. The germline V and J ends were trimmed by 2 bases and 2 bases, with 6 bases remaining between them. The V gene's germline CDR1 is SGHDN and CDR2 FVKESK. CDR3 size: 13 residues. The CDR3 protein is CASSQYRNYGYTF. The CDR3 region has the DNA TGTGCCAGCAGCCAATACAGAAACTATGGCTACACCTTC.

The chain joins TRBV5-1 to TRBJ2-5, with TRBD1 as a possible D gene (6 bases). Germline lookup yields CDR1 SGHRS and CDR2 YFSETQ. This CDR3 spans 14 amino acids. V lost 6 bases and J 2 bases, leaving 14 bases between the germline ends. DNA of the CDR3: TGCGCCAGCACCCCTGGGGGACAACAAGAGACCCAGTACTTC. Its translation is CASTPGGQQETQYF.

The rearrangement joins TRBV13 to TRBJ1-1, with 9 bases matching TRBD1. The V and J ends lost 5 bases and 1 base, in that order; junction bases with no gene match: 5. This CDR3 spans 15 amino acids. Germline V gene data show CDR1 as PRHDT and CDR2 as FYEKMQ (reference sequence). Here the CDR3 reads CASSLTGGGNTEAFF. The DNA of the CDR3 is TGTGCCAGCAGCCTTACAGGGGGCGGGAACACTGAAGCTTTCTTT.

The chain couples TRBV7-2 to TRBJ2-1; a possible D gene is TRBD2 (5 bases). The V end lost 0 bases, the J end lost 0 bases, and 9 bases lay between the germline ends. Looked up from germline, CDR1 is SGHTA and CDR2 is FQGNSA. The CDR3 loop spans 16 amino acids. CDR3 loop: CASSLARGSSYNEQFF. In nucleotides, the CDR3 is TGTGCCAGCAGCTTAGCGCGAGGGAGCTCCTACAATGAGCAGTTCTTC. Together with reference TRBV7-2 and TRBJ2-1, the CDR3 gives the full variable domain: GAGVSQSPSNKVTEKGKDVELRCDPISGHTALYWYRQSLGQGLEFLIYFQGNSAPDKSGLPSDRFSAERTGGSVSTLTIQRTQQEDSAVYLCASSLARGSSYNEQFFGPGTRLTVL.

J is TRBJ1-5 and V is TRBV28; D gene ambiguous. This CDR3 spans 14 amino acids. V was shortened by 3 bases and J by 7 bases, with 13 bases between the two germline ends. Germline V gives CDR1 MDHEN, CDR2 SYDVKM. The CDR3 here is CASSFWALYQPQHF. Written as DNA, the CDR3 is TGTGCCAGCAGTTTCTGGGCGTTATACCAGCCCCAGCATTTT.

This chain links TRBV5-1 with TRBJ1-1; a possible D gene is TRBD1 (6 bases). From germline, CDR1 is SGHRS and CDR2 YFSETQ. Trimming pared 3 bases from V and 3 bases from J, leaving 9 bases between. This CDR3 region has 13 residues. CDR3 protein: CASSSGGHTEAFF. Here the CDR3 DNA reads TGCGCCAGCAGCTCGGGGGGGCACACTGAAGCTTTCTTT.